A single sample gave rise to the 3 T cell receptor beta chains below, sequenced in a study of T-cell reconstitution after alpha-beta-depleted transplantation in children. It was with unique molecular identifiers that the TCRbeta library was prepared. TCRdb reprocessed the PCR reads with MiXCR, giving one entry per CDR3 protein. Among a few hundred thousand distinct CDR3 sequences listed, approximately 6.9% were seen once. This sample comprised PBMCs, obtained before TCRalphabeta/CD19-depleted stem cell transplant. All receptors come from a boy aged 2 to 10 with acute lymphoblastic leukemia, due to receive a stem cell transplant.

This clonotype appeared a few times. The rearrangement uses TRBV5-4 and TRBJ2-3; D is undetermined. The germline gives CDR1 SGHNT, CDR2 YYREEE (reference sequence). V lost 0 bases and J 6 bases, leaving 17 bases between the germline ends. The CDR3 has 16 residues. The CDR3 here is CASSLGTDLHKDTQYF. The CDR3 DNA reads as TGTGCCAGCAGCTTGGGAACGGATCTACACAAGGATACGCAGTATTTT.

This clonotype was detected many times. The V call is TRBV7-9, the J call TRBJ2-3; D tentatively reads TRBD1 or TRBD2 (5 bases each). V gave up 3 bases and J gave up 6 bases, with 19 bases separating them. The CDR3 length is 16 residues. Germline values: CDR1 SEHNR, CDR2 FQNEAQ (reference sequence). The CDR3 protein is CASSLAGTGIRDTQYF. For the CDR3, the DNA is TGTGCCAGCAGCTTGGCCGGGACGGGGATAAGGGATACGCAGTATTTT.

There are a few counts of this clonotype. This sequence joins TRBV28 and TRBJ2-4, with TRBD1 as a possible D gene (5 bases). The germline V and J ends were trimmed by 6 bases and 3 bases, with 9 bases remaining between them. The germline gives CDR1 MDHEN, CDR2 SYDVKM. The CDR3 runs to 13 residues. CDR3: CASRGLGKNIQYF. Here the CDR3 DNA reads TGTGCCAGCAGGGGGCTGGGCAAAAACATTCAGTACTTC.